This is a list of T cell receptor beta chains from one sample in a study of vaccination effects on CD4 cells after COVID-19. Which antigens these TCRs recognize remains unknown. The protocol was immunoSEQ multiplex PCR, while the TCRdb copy is restricted to in-frame clones and leaves out a portion. The data show around 22,000 clones, about three quarters seen once. The sequenced sample was CD4+ T cells from PBMCs cultured with HCoV-NL63 spike peptides, obtained after COVID-19 vaccination. All receptors come from a human donor who received a COVID-19 vaccine. Both conserved end residues are part of each CDR3. D genes are given only for firm matches. Size is stated for part of the rows, as once, few or many counts, or as a class when the clone is expanded.

TRBJ2-7,TRBV5-4,-,-,TGTGCCAGCAGCCTTCAGGGTCCTCACGAGCAGTACTTC,CASSLQGPHEQYF
TRBJ2-3,TRBV18,TRBD2,-,TGTGCCAGCTCATCGGGACTAGCGGGAGGGCCTGGAGATACGCAGTATTTT,CASSSGLAGGPGDTQYF
TRBJ2-3,TRBV19,TRBD1,-,TGTGCCAGTAGTACCGAGAGACAGGGACGCACAGATACGCAGTATTTT,CASSTERQGRTDTQYF
TRBJ2-3,TRBV29-1,-,-,TGCAGCGTCGGAGTAGGGGCTAGCACAGATACGCAGTATTTT,CSVGVGASTDTQYF
TRBJ2-7,TRBV7-9,-,-,TGTGCCAGCATCAATAACCCCGGGGCAGTCCAATCCTACGAGCAGTACTTC,CASINNPGAVQSYEQYF
TRBJ1-2,TRBV27,-,-,TGTGCCAGCAGGCCGGGACCCTTAAACTATGGCTACACCTTC,CASRPGPLNYGYTF
TRBJ1-4,TRBV30,TRBD1,-,TGTGCCTGGAGCCTCCCCCGGACAGGTGGAGGAACTAATGAAAAACTGTTTTTT,CAWSLPRTGGGTNEKLFF
TRBJ2-1,TRBV20-1,-,-,TGCAGTGCTAGACGACACGATGAGCAGTTCTTC,CSARRHDEQFF
TRBJ2-3,TRBV29-1,-,-,TGCAGCGTACGACTAGGCGAGCCAGATACGCAGTATTTT,CSVRLGEPDTQYF
TRBJ2-1,TRBV12-5,TRBD1,-,TGTGCTAGTGGTTTGCGGGGACAGGGGGCCGATGAGCAGTTCTTC,CASGLRGQGADEQFF
TRBJ2-3,TRBV5-1,-,-,TGCGCCACCCTAAGGCAAAGCACAGATACGCAGTATTTT,CATLRQSTDTQYF
TRBJ2-5,TRBV6-5,TRBD1,-,TGTGCCAGCAGAGACAGGGTACGGGAGACCCAGTACTTC,CASRDRVRETQYF
TRBJ1-1,TRBV5-1,-,once,TGCGCCAGCAGCTTTAGTGCAGGGAACACTGAAGCTTTCTTT,CASSFSAGNTEAFF
TRBJ1-3,TRBV5-6,-,-,TGTGCCAGCAGCTTGGCGGAGATCTCTGGAAACACCATATATTTT,CASSLAEISGNTIYF
TRBJ2-2,TRBV6-6,-,few,TGTGCCGCAACTCTTGACAGGAACACCGGGGAGCTGTTTTTT,CAATLDRNTGELFF